A single sample gave rise to the 9 T cell receptor beta chains below, sequenced in a study of T cells in Graves' hyperthyroidism and ophthalmopathy. RNA transcripts served as the template for amplifying TCR beta CDR3 regions. Initially, a first-round RT-PCR of the TCR CDR3 employed the HTBI primer set. TCRdb reanalysed the multiplex PCR reads using MiXCR and keeps one entry per CDR3 protein. The sample includes 500,000 to 600,000 distinct CDR3 sequences, about 45% seen only once; the top ten take under 20%. Material: peripheral blood or thyroid tissue (not recorded which). These TCRs come from an adult woman with Graves' disease, either hyperthyroidism or ophthalmopathy (not recorded which).

This clonotype appeared many times. The chain joins TRBV19 to TRBJ1-5; maybe TRBD1 (6 bases). Germline values: CDR1 LNHDA, CDR2 SQIVND (reference sequence). With 5 bases removed from V and 4 bases from J, the gap between germline ends came to 9 bases. The CDR3 is 13 residues long. In nucleotides, the CDR3 is TGTGCCAGTAGTGTGGGACAAAATCAGCCCCAGCATTTT. Protein sequence: CASSVGQNQPQHF.

The V gene is TRBV5-1, the J gene TRBJ2-1; 10 nucleotides agree with TRBD1. After removal of 2 bases from V and 3 bases from J, the junction contained 11 bases not matched to a gene. Germline CDR1 is SGHRS and CDR2 is YFSETQ. The CDR3 has 18 amino acids. The CDR3 sequence is CASSLGTGVLAHYNEQFF. The CDR3 DNA follows: TGCGCCAGCAGCTTAGGGACAGGGGTCCTCGCCCACTACAATGAGCAGTTCTTC.

This clonotype was picked up a small number of times. J is TRBJ2-2 and V is TRBV12-5; perhaps TRBD1 as D (6 bases). Trimming took off 3 bases at V and 2 bases at J, with 16 bases between the two ends. The germline V gene has CDR1 LGHNT and CDR2 FRNRAP. CDR3 length: 17 amino acids. The CDR3 DNA reads TGTGCTAGTGGTTTATACATCGGGACACAAAACACCGGGGAGCTGTTTTTT. Protein: CASGLYIGTQNTGELFF. The variable domain in full, completed from reference TRBV12-5 and TRBJ2-2, reads DARVTQTPRHKVTEMGQEVTMRCQPILGHNTVFWYRQTMMQGLELLAYFRNRAPLDDSGMPKDRFSAEMPDATLATLKIQPSEPRDSAVYFCASGLYIGTQNTGELFFGEGSRLTVL.

This clonotype was detected ten times or more. Here the CDR3 reads CASSGGGQPYGYTF. The CDR3 nucleotides are TGTGCCAGCAGTGGGGGGGGGCAACCATATGGCTACACCTTC. The chain carries TRBV2 and TRBJ1-2, with D tentatively TRBD1 (6 bases). The CDR3 consists of 14 residues. Germline loops: CDR1 SNHLY, CDR2 FYNNEI. Trimming removed 4 bases at V and 5 bases at J, with 14 bases between.

The chain has TRBV27 and TRBJ1-6; D ambiguous. V was shortened by 7 bases and J by 10 bases, with 14 bases between the two germline ends. The CDR3 extends over 13 amino acids. In germline, CDR1 is MNHEY, CDR2 SMNVEV (reference sequence). DNA of the CDR3: TGTGCCAGCACCCACCTCCAAGGGTCACCCCTCCACTTT. This sequence encodes CASTHLQGSPLHF.

This clonotype was observed many times. V gene TRBV29-1 combines with J gene TRBJ1-6, with 9 bases that match TRBD1. V trimming: 6 bases; J trimming: 9 bases; junction bases outside the gene matches: 6. This CDR3 has 13 amino acids. The germline V gene has CDR1 SQVTM and CDR2 ANQGSEA. CDR3 in amino acids: CSVAPGQGSPLHF. CDR3 sequence (DNA): TGCAGCGTCGCCCCGGGACAGGGTTCACCCCTCCACTTT.

The genes are TRBV11-3 and TRBJ2-2; D remains ambiguous. Trimming took off 9 bases at V and 4 bases at J, with 15 bases between the two ends. The germline V gene encodes CDR1 SGHNT and CDR2 YENEEA. The CDR3 is made up of 14 amino acids. Written as DNA, the CDR3 is TGTGCCAGTAGTATCATACGAAGCACCGGGGAGCTGTTTTTT. Amino acids: CASSIIRSTGELFF.

About this clonotype itself: A much more abundant neighbour one base away suggests this may be a read error. The chain links TRBV6-6 to TRBJ1-2, with D possibly matching TRBD1 (5 bases). The V gene's germline CDR1 is MNHNY and CDR2 SVGAGI (reference sequence). The V end was cut by 7 bases, the J end by 8 bases, with 23 bases between. This CDR3 contains 15 residues. The CDR3 DNA reads as TGTGCCAGCAAAAGCCCCGGGACGACGCCGGGGGGCTACACCTTC. It encodes CASKSPGTTPGGYTF.

This clonotype was seen ten or more times. The chain uses TRBV29-1 and TRBJ1-3; no clear D. Germline CDR1 SQVTM, CDR2 ANQGSEA. V was shortened by 6 bases and J by 4 bases, with 10 bases between the two germline ends. The CDR3 sequence is 12 residues long. The CDR3 DNA follows: TGCAGCGTAGGGTGGCTGGGAAACACCATATATTTT. Amino acid sequence: CSVGWLGNTIYF.